The 32 T cell receptor beta chains below come from one sample, sequenced in a study of cytomegalovirus exposure and HLA in healthy donors. PCR involved 60 Vbeta and 13 Jbeta primers. This table comes from immunoSEQ multiplex PCR, and its TCRdb copy is limited to in-frame clones, with some not included. The sample yields about 150,000 clones, roughly 68% seen once. Sequenced: PBMCs. These receptor sequences come from a man aged 25 to 40 in good health and CMV-seropositive.

The chain combines TRBV19 with TRBJ2-5, with 9 bases fitting TRBD1. In germline, CDR1 is LNHDA, CDR2 SQIVND (reference sequence). This CDR3 region has 14 residues. J lost 2 bases, V lost 3 bases, and 1 base had no gene match. The CDR3 spells CASSIGQGQETQYF. CDR3 sequence (DNA): TGTGCCAGTAGTATTGGACAGGGGCAAGAGACCCAGTACTTC.

The chain links TRBV2 to TRBJ1-1; D not certain. Trimming cost V 5 bases and J 1 base, with 17 bases left between them. The CDR3 spans 16 residues. In germline, CDR1 is SNHLY, CDR2 FYNNEI. The CDR3 DNA sequence: TGTGCCAGCAGTCCCCGGGGTTATGGGGAGAACACTGAAGCTTTCTTT. Amino acid sequence: CASSPRGYGENTEAFF.

This clone was picked up a small number of times. The chain combines TRBV7-3 with TRBJ2-7; D is perhaps TRBD1 (5 bases). Trimming cost V 8 bases and J 3 bases, with 17 bases left between them. The CDR3 length is 14 residues. CDR1 and CDR2 from the germline V gene are SGHTA and FQGTGA. DNA for the CDR3: TGTGCCAGCTCCCCTGGGGCGCCCCTCTACGAGCAGTACTTC. As protein: CASSPGAPLYEQYF.

The gene calls are TRBV7-2 and TRBJ2-7; D possibly corresponds to TRBD2 (7 bases). There are 14 residues in the CDR3. The ends were cut back, 6 bases at V and 11 bases at J, with 23 bases in the middle. CDR1 SGHTA and CDR2 FQGNSA come from the germline V gene. The CDR3 DNA sequence: TGTGCCAGCAGATCAGGGAGGGCGCCAGGGGAGGAGTACTTC. Encoded protein: CASRSGRAPGEEYF.

This clone was counted between two and nine times. This chain uses TRBV6-5 with TRBJ2-7, with TRBD2 matching 11 bases. The CDR3 extends over 13 amino acids. In germline, CDR1 is MNHEY, CDR2 SVGAGI. The V gene end was trimmed by 8 bases and the J gene end by 5 bases; junction bases not matched to a gene: 5. Written as DNA, the CDR3 is TGTGCCAGCTACTCTAGCGGGAGGAACGAGCAGTACTTC. Its protein is CASYSSGRNEQYF.

In its sample, this clone was seen once. J is TRBJ1-3 and V is TRBV6-5, with TRBD1 identical over 8 bases. This CDR3 region has 16 residues. Trimming removed 0 bases from V and 2 bases from J; junction bases left unmatched: 3. Germline CDR1 MNHEY, CDR2 SVGAGI. CDR3 region: CASSYSRTGPGNTIYF. The DNA for the CDR3 is TGTGCCAGCAGTTACTCACGGACAGGGCCTGGAAACACCATATATTTT.

The V call is TRBV19, the J call TRBJ1-6, with D perhaps TRBD1 (5 bases). The germline CDR1 and CDR2 sequences are LNHDA and SQIVND (reference sequence). This CDR3 comprises 15 residues. The V end was cut by 7 bases, the J end by 0 bases, with 10 bases between. The CDR3 DNA sequence: TGTGCCAGTATGAGACAGAGCTCCTATAATTCACCCCTCCACTTT. As protein: CASMRQSSYNSPLHF.

This sequence joins TRBV27 and TRBJ1-5, with D possibly matching TRBD1 (5 bases). With 2 bases removed from V and 0 bases from J, the gap between germline ends came to 8 bases. The CDR3 runs 15 residues. Germline CDR1 reads MNHEY; CDR2 reads SMNVEV (reference sequence). The CDR3 DNA reads as TGTGCCAGCAGTTTAGGGGGGTATAGCAATCAGCCCCAGCATTTT. Its translation: CASSLGGYSNQPQHF.

This clone occurred a few times. The gene calls are TRBV28 and TRBJ2-1; TRBD2 agrees at 9 bases. The CDR3 has 15 residues. J was trimmed by 7 bases and V by 10 bases; bases with no gene match: 14. The germline CDR1 and CDR2 sequences are MDHEN and SYDVKM. The CDR3 DNA follows: TGTGCCATGGGGGCTGGCGGGAGGGAAGGTAATGAGCAGTTCTTC. Translating gives CAMGAGGREGNEQFF.

The rearrangement joins TRBV7-9 to TRBJ2-2; TRBD2 is a possible D gene (6 bases). V lost 5 bases and J lost 6, with 16 bases in between. Germline V gene sequence: CDR1 SEHNR, CDR2 FQNEAQ (reference sequence). The CDR3 covers 15 residues. The CDR3 reads CASSPPEEGSGELFF. The DNA of the CDR3 is TGTGCCAGCAGCCCACCGGAGGAGGGTTCCGGGGAGCTGTTTTTT.

The chain combines TRBV7-9 with TRBJ2-7, with D perhaps matching TRBD2 (6 bases). CDR3 length: 16 residues. Germline loops: CDR1 SEHNR, CDR2 FQNEAQ (reference sequence). The V end lost 1 base, the J end lost 3 bases, and 16 bases lay between the germline ends. CDR3 sequence reads: CASSLGGSRGFYEQYF. CDR3 nucleotide sequence: TGTGCCAGCAGCTTAGGGGGTAGCCGGGGGTTCTACGAGCAGTACTTC.

The CDR3 DNA sequence: TGTGCCAGTAGACCCCCGGGACTAGCGGCTTCCTACGAGCAGTACTTC. It specifies CASRPPGLAASYEQYF. The chain links TRBV19 to TRBJ2-7, with 11 bases fitting TRBD2. The CDR3 covers 16 residues. After removal of 6 bases from V and 1 base from J, the junction contained 8 bases not matched to a gene. Germline V gene data show CDR1 as LNHDA and CDR2 as SQIVND (reference sequence). The full variable domain, with the rest looked up from reference TRBV19 and TRBJ2-7, is DGGITQSPKYLFRKEGQNVTLSCEQNLNHDAMYWYRQDPGQGLRLIYYSQIVNDFQKGDIAEGYSVSREKKESFPLTVTSAQKNPTAFYLCASRPPGLAASYEQYFGPGTRLTVT.

The chain combines TRBV28 with TRBJ2-7; D may be TRBD1 (5 bases). Germline CDR1 reads MDHEN; CDR2 reads SYDVKM. Trimming pared 10 bases from V and 5 bases from J, leaving 15 bases between. The CDR3 consists of 12 residues. CDR3 coding DNA: TGTGCCACATGGCAGGGTACCCACGAGCAGTACTTC. Translating it yields CATWQGTHEQYF.

This clone has only one observation. The chain recombines TRBV11-2 with TRBJ2-1; the match to TRBD2 covers 13 bases. Germline CDR1 is SGHAT and CDR2 is FQNNGV. V gave up 1 base and J gave up 9 bases; unmatched junction bases: 6. The CDR3 has 16 residues. The CDR3 protein is CASSLGTSGSAAEQFF. The CDR3 DNA follows: TGTGCCAGCAGCTTAGGGACTAGCGGGAGCGCAGCTGAGCAGTTCTTC. The whole variable domain, filled in from reference TRBV11-2 and TRBJ2-1, reads EAGVAQSPRYKIIEKRQSVAFWCNPISGHATLYWYQQILGQGPKLLIQFQNNGVVDDSQLPKDRFSAERLKGVDSTLKIQPAKLEDSAVYLCASSLGTSGSAAEQFFGPGTRLTVL.

The V gene is TRBV19, the J gene TRBJ2-2; TRBD2 matches at 10 bases. The germline V gene encodes CDR1 LNHDA and CDR2 SQIVND (reference sequence). The V segment lost 6 bases and the J segment 6 bases; nucleotides outside the gene matches: 7. The CDR3 has 15 amino acids. CDR3 loop: CASRSPSGSAGELFF. CDR3 DNA: TGTGCCAGTAGGTCCCCTAGCGGGAGTGCCGGGGAGCTGTTTTTT.

This clone has more than one count but fewer than ten. V is TRBV7-9 and J is TRBJ2-3; D is undetermined. CDR3 size: 14 residues. Germline CDR1 SEHNR, CDR2 FQNEAQ (reference sequence). V was pared by 5 bases and J by 6 bases, with 15 bases between. The CDR3: CASSLLDSRDTQYF. The CDR3 coding sequence is TGTGCCAGCAGCCTCCTGGATTCGCGGGATACGCAGTATTTT.

The CDR3 DNA follows: TGTGCCAGCAGTTCAGGGGCGCGGCAGCCCCAGCATTTT. Its translation: CASSSGARQPQHF. This chain joins TRBV6-5 and TRBJ1-5, with D tentatively TRBD1 (6 bases). The CDR3 runs 13 residues. From germline, CDR1 is MNHEY and CDR2 SVGAGI. Deletions cut 4 bases from V and 7 bases from J, with 11 bases between.

The genes are TRBV19 and TRBJ2-1; D call uncertain. CDR1 is LNHDA and CDR2 is SQIVND in the germline V gene (reference sequence). This CDR3 is built from 14 residues. Between the trimmed V and J ends, which lost 3 bases and 9 bases, there was a span of 15 bases. DNA of the CDR3: TGTGCCAGTAGTATTAGCAGCTATACAACTGAGCAGTTCTTC. Translation: CASSISSYTTEQFF.

This chain links TRBV2 with TRBJ1-2, with 8 bases lining up with TRBD1. After removal of 6 bases from V and 4 bases from J, the junction contained 4 bases not matched to a gene. The CDR3 spans 13 residues. CDR1 and CDR2 from the germline V gene are SNHLY and FYNNEI. The CDR3: CASSPGGIYGYTF. Here the CDR3 DNA reads TGTGCCAGCAGCCCAGGGGGCATCTATGGCTACACCTTC.

The V call is TRBV25-1, the J call TRBJ2-5; TRBD2 might be the D (5 bases). The ends were cut back, 7 bases at V and 1 base at J, with 16 bases in the middle. The CDR3 runs 15 residues. The V gene's germline CDR1 is MGHDK and CDR2 SYGVNS. CDR3 DNA: TGTGCCAGCACCCCTTTCTTAGGACTCCAAGAGACCCAGTACTTC. This sequence encodes CASTPFLGLQETQYF.

This chain connects TRBV10-3 to TRBJ2-6; tentatively, D is TRBD2 (5 bases). Germline V CDR1 and CDR2: ENHRY, SYGVKD. The CDR3 is made up of 18 amino acids. With 0 bases removed from V and 0 bases from J, the gap between germline ends came to 12 bases. The CDR3 bases are TGTGCCATCAGTGAGTCGCCCCTCCGGGACTCTGGGGCCAACGTCCTGACTTTC. This codes for CAISESPLRDSGANVLTF.

This clone has a handful of counts. The rearrangement uses TRBV28 and TRBJ2-3, with 12 positions matching TRBD1. Germline V CDR1 and CDR2: MDHEN, SYDVKM. The CDR3 sequence is 16 residues long. After removal of 5 bases from V and 6 bases from J, the junction contained 9 bases not matched to a gene. The CDR3 here is CASSSRDRGLLDTQYF. CDR3 nucleotides: TGTGCCAGCAGTAGCCGGGACAGGGGGCTTCTGGATACGCAGTATTTT.

This clone has a handful of counts. The V and J genes are TRBV6-5 and TRBJ1-3, with D possibly matching TRBD1 (6 bases). CDR1 is MNHEY and CDR2 is SVGAGI in the germline V gene. CDR3 size: 15 residues. V dropped 4 bases and J dropped 4 bases, with 14 bases sitting between them. The CDR3 here is CASSSNTGSGNTIYF. In DNA form, the CDR3 reads TGTGCCAGCAGTTCTAATACAGGGTCCGGAAACACCATATATTTT.

The rearrangement links TRBV29-1 to TRBJ2-5; 8 bases are a match to TRBD2. V shed 7 bases, J shed 1 base, and the junction held 5 bases outside the gene matches. The CDR3 is 13 amino acids. Germline CDR1 is SQVTM and CDR2 is ANQGSEA. For the CDR3, the DNA is TGCAGCGAAGCGGGAGATCTCCAAGAGACCCAGTACTTC. This gives the protein CSEAGDLQETQYF.

The gene calls are TRBV7-6 and TRBJ2-5, with 9 bases aligning to TRBD2. This CDR3 has 13 residues. Germline trimming cut 7 bases from V and 0 bases from J; bases unmatched to any gene: 0. Per the germline V gene, CDR1 is SGHVS and CDR2 is FNYEAQ. In nucleotides, the CDR3 is TGTGCCAGCACTAGCGGGAACCAAGAGACCCAGTACTTC. It yields the protein CASTSGNQETQYF.

The chain links TRBV7-2 to TRBJ2-4, with D possibly being TRBD1 (6 bases). V was shortened by 5 bases and J by 7 bases, with 9 bases between the two germline ends. The CDR3 consists of 12 residues. CDR1 and CDR2 from the germline V gene are SGHTA and FQGNSA. CDR3: CASSIQGNIQYF. Written as DNA, the CDR3 is TGTGCCAGCAGCATTCAGGGGAACATTCAGTACTTC.

The chain carries TRBV5-6 and TRBJ2-5, with 10 bases fitting TRBD2. J gave up 5 bases and V 5 bases, and 12 bases lay outside the gene matches. The CDR3 runs 16 residues. CDR1 and CDR2 (germline): SGHDT, YYEEEE. The CDR3 nucleotides read TGTGCCAGCAGTTTTCTAGCGGGAGTGGGGTATGAGACCCAGTACTTC. The encoded protein is CASSFLAGVGYETQYF.

This chain joins TRBV10-2 and TRBJ2-2; TRBD2 aligns across 7 bases. V trimming: 7 bases; J trimming: 4 bases; junction bases outside the gene matches: 9. From germline, CDR1 is WSHSY and CDR2 SAAADI. The CDR3 runs to 15 residues. Here the CDR3 reads CASKVTGGSTGELFF. DNA of the CDR3: TGCGCCAGCAAGGTAACGGGAGGTAGCACCGGGGAGCTGTTTTTT.

This clone was detected a few times. V gene TRBV6-6 combines with J gene TRBJ1-2; weak D call: TRBD1 (6 bases). CDR3 length equals 12 residues. Trimming left V 6 bases short and J 11 bases short, with 16 bases between. In germline, CDR1 is MNHNY, CDR2 SVGAGI (reference sequence). The CDR3, as DNA: TGTGCCAGCAGCCAAGAAAGAGGACAGTACACCTTC. The encoded protein is CASSQERGQYTF.

This chain joins TRBV6-1 and TRBJ1-2; no clear D gene. Germline CDR1 reads MNHNS; CDR2 reads SASEGT. Between the trimmed V and J ends, which lost 6 bases and 7 bases, there was a span of 18 bases. This CDR3 has 14 amino acids. This CDR3 reads CASRGVRIYLGYTF. CDR3 nucleotides: TGTGCCAGCAGGGGCGTAAGGATCTATCTTGGCTACACCTTC.

The V call is TRBV4-1, the J call TRBJ2-2; 14 bases are shared with TRBD2. Germline V gives CDR1 MGHRA, CDR2 YSYEKL. This CDR3 is built from 20 residues. J was trimmed by 8 bases and V by 1 base; bases with no gene match: 15. Here the CDR3 DNA reads TGCGCCAGCAGCCAAGGTTTAAGAGGACTAGCGGGAGGTAACGGTGGGGAGCTGTTTTTT. It translates to CASSQGLRGLAGGNGGELFF.

The chain carries TRBV9 and TRBJ1-2, with 7 bases matching TRBD1. Germline CDR1 is SGDLS and CDR2 is YYNGEE. The CDR3 has 15 amino acids. V was clipped by 3 bases and J by 4 bases; unmatched bases: 9. The CDR3 region has the DNA TGTGCCAGCAGCGCCCAGGACAGGTTACTCTATGGCTACACCTTC. The encoded protein is CASSAQDRLLYGYTF.